Listed here are 3 T cell receptor beta chains from one sample, sequenced in a study of response to subunit inactivated influenza vaccine. MiXCR, run by TCRdb on the RT-PCR reads, gives a single entry per CDR3 protein. In the table there are approximately 500,000 distinct CDR3 sequences, under 30% of which are singletons. This same sample was also part of a study on T cells expressing NK-cell markers. That paper adds: cDNA encoding TCR beta was synthesized via 5'RACE template switching incorporating UMIs.

Sequences were derived from CD4+ T cells sorted from PBMCs, sampled roughly 13 days after vaccination. The receptor set was obtained from a man between 45 and 60 years old who received an inactivated influenza vaccine.

Remarks on this clonotype: The junction and the germline gene differ at one end; a read error may be behind it. The gene calls are TRBV7-7 and TRBJ2-5; 8 nucleotides align to TRBD1. Per germline, CDR1 SSHAT and CDR2 FNYEAQ (reference sequence). The CDR3 runs to 15 residues. The CDR3 region has the DNA TGTGCTAGCAGCTTAGGGACAGGCCAAGCAGAGACCCAGTACTTC. The encoded protein is CASSLGTGQAETQYF.

The chain uses TRBV11-2 and TRBJ2-3; 9 bases are a match to TRBD2. The germline V gene encodes CDR1 SGHAT and CDR2 FQNNGV. This CDR3 contains 18 residues. The V segment lost 5 bases and the J segment 2 bases; nucleotides outside the gene matches: 14. The CDR3 bases are TGTGCCAGCAGCCTAGGGGTAGCGGGAGAGGGGGTCACAGATACGCAGTATTTT. Its translation is CASSLGVAGEGVTDTQYF. Full variable domain (outside the CDR3, taken from reference TRBV11-2 and TRBJ2-3): EAGVAQSPRYKIIEKRQSVAFWCNPISGHATLYWYQQILGQGPKLLIQFQNNGVVDDSQLPKDRFSAERLKGVDSTLKIQPAKLEDSAVYLCASSLGVAGEGVTDTQYFGPGTRLTVL.

The genes are TRBV10-3 and TRBJ2-2; possible D gene TRBD2, 6 bases. CDR1 is ENHRY and CDR2 is SYGVKD in the germline V gene. Trimming removed 0 bases from V and 5 bases from J, with 10 bases in between. The CDR3 length is 15 residues. Here the CDR3 reads CAISESPLATGELFF. The DNA of the CDR3 is TGTGCCATCAGTGAGTCGCCCCTAGCGACCGGGGAGCTGTTTTTT.